This record looks at one T cell receptor beta chain sequence and its context. The clone's antigen remains unknown. There are no base qualities to consult, and no much larger clone falls within one base. The time point label here, explained by the study, means: cycle 1 day 1 (C1D1), immediately before nivolumab initiation. Every trial patient had relapsed following autologous stem cell transplantation, and prior brentuximab vedotin exposure was what differed among cohorts A, B and C. A Miltenyi CD8+ T cell isolation kit was used for magnetic negative selection to purify CD8+ T cells from thawed PBMCs. The trial cohort was composed of roughly 60 patients with relapsed/refractory classical Hodgkin lymphoma, for whom complete response, partial response or progressive disease was recorded as best overall response. Single-agent nivolumab was administered to trial patients in the multi-cohort phase II CheckMate 205 trial. An independent review committee assessed best overall response by applying the 2007 International Working Group response criteria. Trial PBMCs were collected just before the start of nivolumab (C1D1) and during therapy at cycle 2 day 1 and cycle 4 day 1. Peripheral blood was collected in 8 mL Vacutainer Cell Preparation Tubes, from which PBMCs were isolated by centrifugation and then cryopreserved. Purified CD4+ and CD8+ fractions were prepared only for cases where an additional PBMC sample was available. Magnetically labelled cells were removed on LS columns in a quadroMACS separator, and the flow-through was collected as the purified fraction.

The Qiagen DNeasy kit was used to extract genomic DNA both from unsorted PBMCs and from the negatively selected CD4+ and CD8+ fractions. Amplification of TCR beta CDR3 regions was done by immunoSEQ multiplex PCR with primers that anneal to V and J segments. A synthetic immune receptor repertoire was used to minimize amplification bias, and any remaining bias was removed computationally after sequencing. Turning to the authors' computational methods: Custom Python scripts were used to quantify repertoire diversity as the Shannon entropy index. Unsorted, CD4+ and CD8+ repertoires were examined separately, except in combined analyses, for which CD4+ and CD8+ sequences were merged in silico. A clone was considered expanded if an increase in frequency of at least 2-fold after treatment relative to C1D1 was found, and a pseudocount of 0.5 was applied to clones undetected at baseline. Clones with 0 or 1 copy at C1D1 were classified as singleton clones, and clones with 2 or more copies were classified as non-singleton clones. Clones expanded in unsorted samples were assigned a CD4+, CD8+ or unknown annotation through matching of protein sequences in sorted samples from the same patient. Wilcoxon tests on paired samples were used to test diversity changes from C1D1 to C4D1. Imported from immuneACCESS, the table was reduced by TCRdb to in-frame sequences with V and J called. These copies leave out some clones; in studies compared against another copy, an unresolved V gene accounts for under half, and the cause of the remainder is not known. From that table come the V and J calls and clone size; the DNA was used to work out D and trimming. Counted in this sample were some 25,000 clones; roughly 88% of them appeared once. The leading ten clones occupy over 6.5% of the sample.

This record belongs to a study of PD-1 blockade in classical Hodgkin lymphoma (dated by TCRdb to 2020 to 2021). Describing the broader study: Nivolumab dosing was 3 mg/kg intravenously every 2 weeks, continuing until either disease progression or unacceptable toxicity. To define a peripheral blood immune signature of response to PD-1 blockade in classical Hodgkin lymphoma, the study combined TCR beta sequencing with CyTOF.

Summary of the overall study and its limitations: By C4D1, a significant rise was seen in CD4+ TCR diversity but not in CD8+ TCR diversity (p=0.0027 vs p=0.16), and the rise was most apparent among complete responders (p=0.02). Diversity was lower in patients who began nivolumab less than 1 year after ASCT, so these patients were left out of later analyses to avoid confounding by immune reconstitution. Among trial patients, those achieving complete response had baseline diversity similar to that of newly diagnosed patients, while diversity was significantly lower in partial responders and progressors. Baseline TCR diversity was reported as lower in newly diagnosed patients than in healthy donors, and lower still in relapsed/refractory patients. The study was restricted to a single clinical trial cohort, and the causes of repertoire differences, possibly disease activity or prior therapy, were left undefined.

Taken from the germline V gene (reference sequence), the CDR1 and CDR2 loops are LNHNV and YYDKDF. The trim is 0 bases for V and 7 bases for J, with a gap of 7 bases between the germline ends. The CDR3 goes from the cysteine to the phenylalanine over 13 residues. Solely the CDR3 DNA is kept, with 39 bases framed from the first base. The V and J segments used are TRBV15 and TRBJ1-5; the D gene remains uncertain. This clonotype originated in a human donor with classical Hodgkin lymphoma. The source was CD8+ T cells from blood, collected at baseline. The DNA is as follows: TGTGCCACCAGCAGAGATCAGCCCCAGCCCCAGCATTTT. This codes for CATSRDQPQPQHF.